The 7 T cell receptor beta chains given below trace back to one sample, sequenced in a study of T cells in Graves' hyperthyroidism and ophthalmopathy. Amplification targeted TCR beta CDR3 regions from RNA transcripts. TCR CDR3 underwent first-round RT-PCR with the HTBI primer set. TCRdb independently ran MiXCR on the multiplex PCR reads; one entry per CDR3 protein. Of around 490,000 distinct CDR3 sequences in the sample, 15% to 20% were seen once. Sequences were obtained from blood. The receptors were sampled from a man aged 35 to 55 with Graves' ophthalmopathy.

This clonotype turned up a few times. Written as DNA, the CDR3 is TGCGCCAGCAGCTTGGCACAGGTGAACACCGGGGAGCTGTTTTTT. It is translated as CASSLAQVNTGELFF. The chain uses TRBV5-1 and TRBJ2-2; perhaps TRBD1 as D (5 bases). CDR3 length: 15 amino acids. Germline assignment: CDR1 SGHRS and CDR2 YFSETQ. V was shortened by 0 bases and J by 1 base, with 7 bases between the two germline ends.

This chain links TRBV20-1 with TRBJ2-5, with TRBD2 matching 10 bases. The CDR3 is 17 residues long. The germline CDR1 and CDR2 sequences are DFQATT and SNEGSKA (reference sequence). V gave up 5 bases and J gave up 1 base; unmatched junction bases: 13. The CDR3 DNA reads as TGCAGTGCTGCAGAACGGCTAGCGGGGGAATTCCAAGAGACCCAGTACTTC. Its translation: CSAAERLAGEFQETQYF.

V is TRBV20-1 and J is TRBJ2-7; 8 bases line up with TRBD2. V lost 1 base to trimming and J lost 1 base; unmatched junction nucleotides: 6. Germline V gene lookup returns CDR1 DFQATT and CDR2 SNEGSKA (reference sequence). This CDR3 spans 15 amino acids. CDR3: CSARGRASGSYEQYF. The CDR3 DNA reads TGCAGTGCTAGAGGTAGGGCTAGCGGGTCCTACGAGCAGTACTTC.

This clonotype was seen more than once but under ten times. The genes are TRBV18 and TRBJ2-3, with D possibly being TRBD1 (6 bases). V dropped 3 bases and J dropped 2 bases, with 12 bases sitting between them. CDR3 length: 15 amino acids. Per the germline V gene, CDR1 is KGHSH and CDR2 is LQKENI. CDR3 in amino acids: CASSPVQGFTDTQYF. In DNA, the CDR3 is TGTGCCAGCTCACCGGTGCAGGGGTTCACAGATACGCAGTATTTT.

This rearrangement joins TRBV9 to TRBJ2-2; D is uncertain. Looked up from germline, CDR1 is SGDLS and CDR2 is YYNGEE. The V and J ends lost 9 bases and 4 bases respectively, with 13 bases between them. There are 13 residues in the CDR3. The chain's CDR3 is CATSTSTTGELFF. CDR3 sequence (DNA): TGTGCCACATCTACCTCGACCACCGGGGAGCTGTTTTTT.

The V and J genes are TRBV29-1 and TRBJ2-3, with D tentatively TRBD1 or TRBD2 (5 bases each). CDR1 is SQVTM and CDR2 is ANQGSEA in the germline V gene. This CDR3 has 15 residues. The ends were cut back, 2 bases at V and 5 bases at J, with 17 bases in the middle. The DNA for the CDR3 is TGCAGCGTTGAATTTAGTCAGGGAGCGAGAGATACGCAGTATTTT. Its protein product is CSVEFSQGARDTQYF.

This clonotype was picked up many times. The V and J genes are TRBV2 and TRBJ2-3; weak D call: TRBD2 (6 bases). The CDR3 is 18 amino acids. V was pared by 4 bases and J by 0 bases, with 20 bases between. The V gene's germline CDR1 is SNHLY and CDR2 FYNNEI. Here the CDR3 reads CASSGDPLAVFSTDTQYF. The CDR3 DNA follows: TGTGCCAGCAGTGGTGATCCACTAGCCGTATTTAGCACAGATACGCAGTATTTT.